This T cell receptor beta chain is from a study of regulatory and conventional T cells in RAG deficiency. The table came from immunoSEQ multiplex PCR; TCRdb's copy has only in-frame clones and leaves some out. The table includes about 24,000 clones, 95% to 96% detected once. As concerns this clone: Its specificity is not known.

The sorted conventional CD4+ T cells were CD25-low and CD127-high, with genomic DNA sequenced. Germline V gives CDR1 ENHRY, CDR2 SYGVKD. Trimming removed 3 bases from V and 6 bases from J; junction bases left unmatched: 11. CDR3 length equals 17 residues. Notes on the study in general: Other subsets showed approximately 10-fold reductions, but Treg unique TCR beta sequences fell 95 to 100-fold in these patients.

Another study also made use of these data, one on regulatory T cells. Per that study: The PCR used 52 TRBV and 13 TRBJ primers. Patient repertoires had restricted TRB V-J pairs and skewed V and J usage, most in Tregs.

The rearrangement uses TRBV10-3 and TRBJ1-2; 12 bases are a match to TRBD1. Sequencing was done on a sample of CD25- CD4+ T cells sorted from blood. This TCR was recovered from a human donor in good health. The CDR3 sequence is CAISDPPGQGADDGYTF. As DNA, the CDR3 is TGTGCCATCAGTGATCCCCCGGGACAGGGGGCCGATGATGGCTACACCTTC.